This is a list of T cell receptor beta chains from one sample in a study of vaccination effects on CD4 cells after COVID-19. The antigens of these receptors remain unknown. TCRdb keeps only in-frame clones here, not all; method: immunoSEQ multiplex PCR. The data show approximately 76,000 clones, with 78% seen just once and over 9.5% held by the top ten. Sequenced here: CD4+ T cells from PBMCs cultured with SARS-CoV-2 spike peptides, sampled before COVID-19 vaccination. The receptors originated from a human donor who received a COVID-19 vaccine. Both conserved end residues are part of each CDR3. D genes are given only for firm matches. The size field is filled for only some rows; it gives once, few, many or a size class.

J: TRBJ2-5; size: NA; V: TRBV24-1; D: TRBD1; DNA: TGTGCCACCAGTGACTCTCGGACAGGGAGGGAGACCCAGTACTTC; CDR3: CATSDSRTGRETQYF
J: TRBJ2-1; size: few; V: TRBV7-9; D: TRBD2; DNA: TGTGCCAGCAGCTTAGGGACTAGCGGATACAATGAGCAGTTCTTC; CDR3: CASSLGTSGYNEQFF
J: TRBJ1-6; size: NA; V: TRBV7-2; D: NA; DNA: TGTGCCAGCAGCTTAATCAGGGATGGTAATTCACCCCTCCACTTT; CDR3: CASSLIRDGNSPLHF
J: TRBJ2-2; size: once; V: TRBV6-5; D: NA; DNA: TGTGCCGCGGGGCGAACCGGGGAGCTGTTTTTT; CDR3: CAAGRTGELFF
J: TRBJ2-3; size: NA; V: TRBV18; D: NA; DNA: TGTGCCAGCTCACCAAGGGGGAGTGGATCTACAGATACGCAGTATTTT; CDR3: CASSPRGSGSTDTQYF
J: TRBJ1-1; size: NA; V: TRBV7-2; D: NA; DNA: TGTGCCAGCAGCGAACACGCAGGGAACACTGAAGCTTTCTTT; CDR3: CASSEHAGNTEAFF
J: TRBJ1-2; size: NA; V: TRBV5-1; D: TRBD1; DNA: TGCGCCAGCAGGATCACCGGGGACAGGGGTTCTGGCTACACCTTC; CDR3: CASRITGDRGSGYTF
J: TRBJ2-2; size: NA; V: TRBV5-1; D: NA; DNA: TGCGCCAGCAGCCTGGTCCGAGCGGGCTCGGGTGCCGGGGAGCTGTTTTTT; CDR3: CASSLVRAGSGAGELFF
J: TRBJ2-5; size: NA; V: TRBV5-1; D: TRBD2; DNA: TGCGCCAGCAGCTTGACGGTACTAGCGGGGGTACAAGAGACCCAGTACTTC; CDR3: CASSLTVLAGVQETQYF
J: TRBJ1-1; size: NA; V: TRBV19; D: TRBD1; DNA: TGTGCCAGCTCTCCGGGACAGCCGGCACAGGGAGCTTTCTTT; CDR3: CASSPGQPAQGAFF
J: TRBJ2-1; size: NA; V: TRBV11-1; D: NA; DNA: TGTGCCAGCAGCTCCGTGACGGGGTTTTCCTACAATGAGCAGTTCTTC; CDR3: CASSSVTGFSYNEQFF
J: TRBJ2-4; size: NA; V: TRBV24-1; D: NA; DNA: TGTGCCACCAGTGACTCCCCCAGGGCGGGGACCAAAAACATTCAGTACTTC; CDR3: CATSDSPRAGTKNIQYF
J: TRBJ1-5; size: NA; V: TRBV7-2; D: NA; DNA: TGTGCCAGCAGCAATGCCCCCGGCGGCAATCAGCCCCAGCATTTT; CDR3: CASSNAPGGNQPQHF
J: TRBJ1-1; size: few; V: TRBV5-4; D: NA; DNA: TGTGCCAGCAGCTTTCTCGGGGGGGGTGACACTGAAGCTTTCTTT; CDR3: CASSFLGGGDTEAFF
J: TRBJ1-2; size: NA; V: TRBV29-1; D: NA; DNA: TGCAGCGTGTACAGGGTCGAGGGCTACACCTTC; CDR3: CSVYRVEGYTF
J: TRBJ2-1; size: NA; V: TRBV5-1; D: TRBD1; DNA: TGCGCCAGCAGCCCCGGACAGGGGGCAATTGAGCAGTTCTTC; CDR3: CASSPGQGAIEQFF
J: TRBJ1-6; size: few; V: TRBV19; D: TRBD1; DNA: TGTGCCAGTAGTAGGGACAGGGGTCCACCCCTCCACTTT; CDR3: CASSRDRGPPLHF
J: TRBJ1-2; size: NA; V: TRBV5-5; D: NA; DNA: TGTGCCAGCAGCTTGTCGGGTGTTGGTAACTATGGCTACACCTTC; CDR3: CASSLSGVGNYGYTF
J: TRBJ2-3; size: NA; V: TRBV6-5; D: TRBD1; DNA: TGTGCCAGCAGTCAAACAGGGGTCACAGATACGCAGTATTTT; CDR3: CASSQTGVTDTQYF
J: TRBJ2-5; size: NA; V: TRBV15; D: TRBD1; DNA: TGTGCCACCAGCAGGGGGACAGGGGAACAAGAGACCCAGTACTTC; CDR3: CATSRGTGEQETQYF
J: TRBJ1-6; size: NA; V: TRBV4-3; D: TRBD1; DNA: TGCGCCAGCAGCCAAGAGCAGGGGGCGCTGGGGAATTCACCCCTCCACTTT; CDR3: CASSQEQGALGNSPLHF
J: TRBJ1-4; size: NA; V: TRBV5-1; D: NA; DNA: TGCGCCAGCAGCGGAAGCTCAACTAATGAAAAACTGTTTTTT; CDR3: CASSGSSTNEKLFF
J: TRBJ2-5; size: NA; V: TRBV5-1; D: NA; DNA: TGCGCCAGCACAGGACAAACGGGAGAGACCCAGTACTTC; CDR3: CASTGQTGETQYF
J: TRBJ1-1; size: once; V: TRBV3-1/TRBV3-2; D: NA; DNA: TGTGCCAGCAGCCAAGATCACCGGGTCACTGAAGCTTTCTTT; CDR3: CASSQDHRVTEAFF
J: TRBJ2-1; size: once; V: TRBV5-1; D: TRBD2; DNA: TGCGCCAGCAGCCTTCTTCCCGGGACTACAAACTACAATGAGCAGTTCTTC; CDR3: CASSLLPGTTNYNEQFF
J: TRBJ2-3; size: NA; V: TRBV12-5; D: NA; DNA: TGTGCTAGTGGTATGGGAGATACGCAGTATTTT; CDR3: CASGMGDTQYF
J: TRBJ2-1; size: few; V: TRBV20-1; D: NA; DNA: TGCAGTGCTAGTGAGGGGAACAATGAGCAGTTCTTC; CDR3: CSASEGNNEQFF
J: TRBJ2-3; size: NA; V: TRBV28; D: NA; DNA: TGTGCCAGCAGGGTTGGAGGGGACACAGATACGCAGTATTTT; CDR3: CASRVGGDTDTQYF
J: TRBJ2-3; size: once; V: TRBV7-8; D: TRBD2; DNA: TGTGCCAGCAGCCCTCCGGGACTAGCGGGGAGGTCAGATACGCAGTATTTT; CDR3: CASSPPGLAGRSDTQYF
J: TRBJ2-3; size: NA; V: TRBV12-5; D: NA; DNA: TGTGCTAGTGGTGAGGGGGGCGGTGCGCAGTATTTT; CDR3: CASGEGGGAQYF
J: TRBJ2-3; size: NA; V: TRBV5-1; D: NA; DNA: TGCGCCAGCAGCGTAGGGCCAGGGGGGGCAGATACGCAGTATTTT; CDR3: CASSVGPGGADTQYF
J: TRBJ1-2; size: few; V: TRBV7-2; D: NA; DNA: TGTGCCAGCAGCTCCACCTCCCCGACATATGGCTACACCTTC; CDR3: CASSSTSPTYGYTF
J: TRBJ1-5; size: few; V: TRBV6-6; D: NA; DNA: TGTGCCAGCAGTCCCGGGTCCCATCAGCCCCAGCATTTT; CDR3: CASSPGSHQPQHF
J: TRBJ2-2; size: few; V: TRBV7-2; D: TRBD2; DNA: TGTGCCAGCAGCTTAGCTCCTAGCGGGGGGGCAGCCGGGGAGCTGTTTTTT; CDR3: CASSLAPSGGAAGELFF
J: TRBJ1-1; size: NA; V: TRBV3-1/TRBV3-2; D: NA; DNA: TGTGCCAGCAGCCAAGGGGGAGCCTCCGGTTTGTTT; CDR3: CASSQGGASGLF
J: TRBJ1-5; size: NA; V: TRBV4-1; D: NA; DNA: TGCGCCAGCAGCCCGGTTCAGGGTCAGGATCAGCCCCAGCATTTT; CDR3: CASSPVQGQDQPQHF
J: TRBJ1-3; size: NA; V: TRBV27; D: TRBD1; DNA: TGTGCCAGCAGTTCCCTACAGGGGGGCTCTGGAAACACCATATATTTT; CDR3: CASSSLQGGSGNTIYF
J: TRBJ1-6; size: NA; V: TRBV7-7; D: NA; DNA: TGTGCCAGCAGCTCCCTCCGTGGATCACCCCTCCACTTT; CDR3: CASSSLRGSPLHF
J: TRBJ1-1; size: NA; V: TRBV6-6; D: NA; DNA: TGTGCCAGCAGGTCCGGAAGTGGCACTGAAGCTTTCTTT; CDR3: CASRSGSGTEAFF
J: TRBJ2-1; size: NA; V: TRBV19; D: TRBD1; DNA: TGTGCCAGTAGTATTACAGGGACAGGGCGGAACAATGAGCAGTTCTTC; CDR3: CASSITGTGRNNEQFF
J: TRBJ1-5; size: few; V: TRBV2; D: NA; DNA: TGTGCCAGCAGTGCCTCGGGGGGTAGCAATCAGCCCCAGCATTTT; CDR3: CASSASGGSNQPQHF
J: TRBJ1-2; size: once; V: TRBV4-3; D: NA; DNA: TGCGCCAGCAGCCTGGGAGGGCCTGGCTATGGCTACACCTTC; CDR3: CASSLGGPGYGYTF
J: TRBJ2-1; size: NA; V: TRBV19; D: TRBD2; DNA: TGTGCCAGTAGTATGGCTAGCGGGGGAGGGGAGCAGTTCTTC; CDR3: CASSMASGGGEQFF
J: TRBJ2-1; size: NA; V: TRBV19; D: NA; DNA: TGTGCCAGTAGTATAGATAGGGCCTACAATGAGCAGTTCTTC; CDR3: CASSIDRAYNEQFF
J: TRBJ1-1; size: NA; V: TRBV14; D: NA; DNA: TGTGCCAGCAGCCACAGGGCGAACGCTGAAGCTTTCTTT; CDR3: CASSHRANAEAFF
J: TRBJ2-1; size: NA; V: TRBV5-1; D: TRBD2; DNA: TGCGCCAGCAGCTTGGCAGTAGCGGGGGTCTACAATGAGCAGTTCTTC; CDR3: CASSLAVAGVYNEQFF
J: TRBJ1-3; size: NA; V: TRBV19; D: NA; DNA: TGTGCCAGTAGTATAGGATCAAGGGCGAGCTCTGGAAACACCATATATTTT; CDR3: CASSIGSRASSGNTIYF
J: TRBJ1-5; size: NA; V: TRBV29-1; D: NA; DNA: TGCAGCGTTGGAGGTAGCAATCAGCCCCAGCATTTT; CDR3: CSVGGSNQPQHF
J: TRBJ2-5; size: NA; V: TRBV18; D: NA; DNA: TGTGCCAGCTCACCTCTGCCTCCGGGGGAGACCCAGTACTTC; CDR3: CASSPLPPGETQYF
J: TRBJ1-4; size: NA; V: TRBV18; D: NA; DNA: TGTGCCAGCTCACCAAGATGGGGCTACGATGAAAAACTGTTTTTT; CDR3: CASSPRWGYDEKLFF
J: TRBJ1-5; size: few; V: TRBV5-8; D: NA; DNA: TGTGCCAGCAGAAGATACGGATTCCGGAATCAGCCCCAGCATTTT; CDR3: CASRRYGFRNQPQHF
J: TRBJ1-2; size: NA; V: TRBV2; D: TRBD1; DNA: TGTGCCAGCGGACAGGGGGCAGGTGGCTACACCTTC; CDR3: CASGQGAGGYTF
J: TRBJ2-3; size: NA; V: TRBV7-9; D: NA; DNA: TGTGCCAGCAGCTTAGCGACCCAATACACAGATACGCAGTATTTT; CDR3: CASSLATQYTDTQYF
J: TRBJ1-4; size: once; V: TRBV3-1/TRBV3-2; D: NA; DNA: TGTGCCAGCAGCCCTTGGGGTGAAAAACTGTTTTTT; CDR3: CASSPWGEKLFF